Following are 7 T cell receptor beta chains from one sample sequenced in a study of brain T cells in children with intractable seizures. The repertoire was sequenced with immunoSEQ multiplex PCR; TCRdb's copy has only in-frame clones and lacks some. The repertoire includes about 340,000 clones, 93% of them detected once, and roughly 5.8% sits in the top ten. Indicated time point: blood from clinic visit 5 months post-surgery; TSC patient then seizure free. The material sequenced was peripheral blood, taken approximately 5 months after surgery. The source of these receptors is a boy under three years old with tuberous sclerosis and intractable seizures.

This clone was found once. V and J are TRBV19 and TRBJ2-2, with TRBD2 as a possible D gene (5 bases). The germline gives CDR1 LNHDA, CDR2 SQIVND (reference sequence). The CDR3 runs 15 residues. Trimming shortened V by 5 bases and J by 0 bases, and 10 bases separated the two germline ends. The DNA of the CDR3 is TGTGCCAGTAGTTCCGGAGGAACGAACACCGGGGAGCTGTTTTTT. Translating gives CASSSGGTNTGELFF.

The chain carries TRBV5-1 and TRBJ1-5, with TRBD1 matching 9 bases. This CDR3 spans 15 amino acids. J was trimmed by 6 bases and V by 0 bases; bases with no gene match: 4. The germline gives CDR1 SGHRS, CDR2 YFSETQ. The CDR3 sequence: CASSLGDRGGQPQHF. The CDR3 nucleotides read TGCGCCAGCAGCTTGGGCGACAGGGGGGGTCAGCCCCAGCATTTT.

V is TRBV19 and J is TRBJ2-5; TRBD1 matches at 7 bases. This CDR3 has 14 residues. V lost 5 bases, J lost 3 bases, and 6 bases stayed unmatched. Germline CDR1 LNHDA, CDR2 SQIVND (reference sequence). DNA of the CDR3: TGTGCCAGTAGTCCCGGGACAGCCAAAGAGACCCAGTACTTC. As protein: CASSPGTAKETQYF.

The chain recombines TRBV2 with TRBJ1-2; 8 nucleotides line up with TRBD1. The trim removed 5 bases at V and 8 bases at J, leaving 10 bases unmatched. The CDR3 has 14 amino acids. CDR1 and CDR2 from the germline V gene are SNHLY and FYNNEI. The CDR3: CASSLGQGLGGYTF. DNA for the CDR3: TGTGCCAGCAGTCTCGGACAGGGATTGGGCGGCTACACCTTC.

The DNA for the CDR3 is TGTGCCAGCAGTTACAAGGGAGTCGGGCAGTTCTTC. It specifies CASSYKGVGQFF. The J gene is TRBJ2-1, the V gene TRBV6-6, with a possible D match to TRBD2 (5 bases). The CDR3 covers 12 residues. The germline V gene has CDR1 MNHNY and CDR2 SVGAGI (reference sequence). V was trimmed by 2 bases and J by 12 bases, leaving 11 bases between them.

The J gene is TRBJ2-7, the V gene TRBV30, with TRBD1 matching over 10 bases. CDR3 size: 14 residues. CDR1 is GTSNPN, CDR2 SVGIG, per germline (reference sequence). The V and J ends lost 1 base and 6 bases, in that order; junction bases with no gene match: 6. Here the CDR3 DNA reads TGTGCCTGGAGTGAAGACAGGGGGCCTCGCGAGCAGTACTTC. Translating it yields CAWSEDRGPREQYF. Supplemented by reference TRBV30 and TRBJ2-7, the full variable domain reads SQTIHQWPATLVQPVGSPLSLECTVEGTSNPNLYWYRQAAGRGLQLLFYSVGIGQISSEVPQNLSASRPQDRQFILSSKKLLLSDSGFYLCAWSEDRGPREQYFGPGTRLTVT.

The gene calls are TRBV12-3 or TRBV12-4 and TRBJ1-1; D is perhaps TRBD1 (5 bases). CDR3 length equals 13 residues. Trimming removed 7 bases at V and 6 bases at J, with 15 bases between. CDR3 sequence (DNA): TGTGCCAGCACCCTCCCCCAGGGCCCTGAAGCTTTCTTT. This encodes CASTLPQGPEAFF.